This passage covers 8 T cell receptor beta chains from one sample sequenced in a study of T cells in women clearing cervical HPV infection. TCRdb keeps only in-frame clones here, not all; method: immunoSEQ multiplex PCR. In all, the sample yields about 39,000 clones. The sequencing sample was made of blood buffy coat. The origin of the receptors is a woman aged 18-70 years with a cervical HPV16 infection that either progressed to CIN3+ or cleared (not recorded which).

Details on this clone: Read sequence stops 3 residues before the CDR3 end, and the germline J gene provides the missing end. The rearrangement links TRBV10-3 to TRBJ2-7; TRBD1 or TRBD2 may be the D gene (6 bases each). CDR3 length equals 14 residues. Germline V CDR1 and CDR2: ENHRY, SYGVKD. V lost 3 bases, J lost 0 bases, and 9 bases lay in between. CDR3 in amino acids: CAISDRGGSYEQYF. The sequenced part of the CDR3 DNA is TGTGCCATCAGTGACAGGGGAGGCTCCTACGAG.

As concerns this clone: The CDR3 end lies 3 residues beyond the end of the read and is filled in from the germline J gene. This sequence joins TRBV4-1 and TRBJ2-3, with 8 bases fitting TRBD2. Germline CDR1 and CDR2: MGHRA and YSYEKL. This CDR3 spans 17 amino acids. The J segment lost 2 bases and the V segment lost 4 bases, leaving 11 bases of the junction unmatched. This chain's CDR3 is CASSPGLAYSYTDTQYF. The CDR3 bases that were read are TGCGCCAGCAGCCCCGGACTAGCCTATTCATACACAGATACG.

Regarding this clone: The DNA ends 3 residues before the CDR3 does, and the rest of the CDR3 is filled in from the germline J gene. The chain links TRBV29-1 to TRBJ1-2, with D possibly TRBD1 on 6 matching bases. In germline, CDR1 is SQVTM, CDR2 ANQGSEA. The CDR3 is made up of 12 amino acids. CDR3 DNA, as far as it was read: TGCAGCGTTGATCAGGGGCTGGTCCTC. It codes for CSVDQGLVL. The entire CDR3 reads CSVDQGLVLYTF.

On this clone itself: Read data end 3 residues before the CDR3 end; the end is taken from the germline J gene. V is TRBV2 and J is TRBJ1-1, with a weak D call TRBD1 (5 bases). Germline lookup yields CDR1 SNHLY and CDR2 FYNNEI. The CDR3 runs to 13 residues. The CDR3 protein is CASSEGGAWTAFF. The DNA read from the CDR3 is TGTGCCAGCAGTGAAGGCGGGGCTTGGACG.

As to this clone: Read data end 3 residues before the CDR3 end; the end is taken from the germline J gene. The rearrangement uses TRBV27 and TRBJ1-6; tentative D call: TRBD1 (5 bases). Germline lookup yields CDR1 MNHEY and CDR2 SMNVEV (reference sequence). Trimming shortened V by 5 bases and J by 9 bases, and 11 bases separated the two germline ends. CDR3 size: 13 residues. CDR3 in amino acids: CASSVTQGSPLHF. The DNA read from the CDR3 is TGTGCCAGCAGTGTGACTCAGGGTTCACCC.

Concerning this clone: Read sequence stops 3 residues before the CDR3 end, and the germline J gene provides the missing end. V and J are TRBV29-1 and TRBJ2-3; 9 bases match TRBD2. The CDR3 has 15 residues. Germline V gene lookup returns CDR1 SQVTM and CDR2 ANQGSEA. With V trimmed by 4 bases and J by 2 bases, 7 bases remained unmatched. CDR3 in amino acids: CSVVAGGGNTDTQYF. The CDR3 bases that were read are TGCAGCGTTGTCGCGGGGGGGGGAAACACAGATACG.

A remark on this clone: The read ends 3 residues before the CDR3 terminus; that terminus is restored from the germline J gene. This rearrangement joins TRBV20-1 to TRBJ2-1; 16 bases line up with TRBD2. CDR3 length equals 19 residues. Germline V CDR1 and CDR2: DFQATT, SNEGSKA (reference sequence). Losses at the gene ends were 4 bases for V and 1 base for J; bases not matched to a gene: 10. The CDR3 bases that were read are TGCAGTGCTAAACAGGGACTAGCGGGGGGGAAAGGGTCCTACAATGAG. As protein: CSAKQGLAGGKGSYNE. In full, the CDR3 is CSAKQGLAGGKGSYNEQFF.

On this clone itself: The read gets to within 3 residues of the CDR3 end, and the germline J gene fills in the rest. The sample holds other DNA sequences that translate to the same CDR3. The gene calls are TRBV2 and TRBJ1-6, with 8 bases fitting TRBD1. The CDR3 length is 16 residues. Trimming cost V 2 bases and J 6 bases; bases outside gene matches: 6. Germline V gives CDR1 SNHLY, CDR2 FYNNEI. CDR3 bases read: TGTGCCAGCAGTGAAACTCTTGACAGGGGTAATTCACCC. It encodes CASSETLDRGNSP. The whole CDR3 sequence is CASSETLDRGNSPLHF.